This T cell receptor beta chain comes out of a study of shared T cell receptors in the human thymus. Using immunoSEQ multiplex PCR, the repertoire was profiled, and TCRdb retains in-frame clones only, with some absent. The sample gives about 610,000 clones, approximately 88% of which show up once; roughly 0.0097% is in the top ten. This same sample was also part of a study on human thymus T cells. That report adds: The source of the thymus tissue was resections taken during corrective heart surgery. Within thymic and blood repertoires, V and J gene usage appeared to be biased. Overlap was high between thymic repertoires from unrelated individuals, as reported in related research.

Sequenced: thymocytes. The clonotype originates from a boy under two years old with a congenital heart defect.

The CDR3 loop reads CASSQGWFTSGSNEQFF. The CDR3 nucleotides are TGTGCCAGCAGCCAAGGTTGGTTCACTAGCGGGAGCAATGAGCAGTTCTTC. The chain combines TRBV14 with TRBJ2-1, with 11 bases fitting TRBD2. The length of the CDR3 is 17 residues. Trimming at V came to 1 base and at J to 6 bases, leaving 8 bases not matched to a gene. The germline CDR1 and CDR2 sequences are SGHDN and FVKESK.